One and the same sample provided the 15 T cell receptor beta chains below, sequenced in a study of T cell repertoires in cytomegalovirus infection. No antigen is known for these receptors. TCRdb redid the calling of the reads with MiXCR, one entry per CDR3 protein. Counted here are fewer than 850,000 distinct CDR3 sequences, about 27% occurring once; the ten biggest clones make up over 10%. Sequenced material: cultured CD8+ T cells from PBMCs, taken from culture after CMV antigen stimulation. The source of these receptors is a human donor in good health (CMV status not recorded). Some clones in this sample may be carry-over from other donors' samples.

The gene calls are TRBV2 and TRBJ1-2, with TRBD1 matching over 7 bases. The CDR3 length is 14 residues. CDR1 and CDR2 from the germline V gene are SNHLY and FYNNEI. With V trimmed by 7 bases and J by 2 bases, 7 bases remained unmatched. CDR3 sequence: CASIGQDFNYGYTF. The CDR3 DNA reads as TGTGCCAGCATCGGACAGGACTTCAACTATGGCTACACCTTC.

This clonotype showed up just a few times. The CDR3 region is CASSSLGRSGANVLTF. The CDR3, as DNA: TGTGCCAGCAGCTCTCTAGGGCGCTCTGGGGCCAACGTCCTGACTTTC. The rearrangement uses TRBV7-3 and TRBJ2-6; D uncertain. The CDR3 is 16 amino acids. CDR1 and CDR2 (germline): SGHTA, FQGTGA. Trimming stripped 4 bases from V and 0 bases from J, with 10 bases between.

The chain combines TRBV28 with TRBJ1-5, with unresolved D. CDR1 and CDR2 from the germline V gene are MDHEN and SYDVKM. The V and J ends lost 6 bases and 5 bases respectively, with 17 bases between them. The CDR3 runs to 15 residues. CDR3 region: CASSYGGSNHQPQHF. In DNA, the CDR3 is TGTGCCAGCAGCTATGGTGGCAGTAACCATCAGCCCCAGCATTTT.

The chain uses TRBV6-8 and TRBJ1-3; D gene unclear. Between the trimmed V and J ends, which lost 3 bases and 8 bases, there was a span of 11 bases. Germline lookup yields CDR1 MNHGY and CDR2 SAAAGT. CDR3 size: 13 residues. The CDR3 DNA follows: TGTGCCAGCAGTTATGGTTCTGGTTACACCATATATTTT. Protein: CASSYGSGYTIYF.

This clonotype was counted between two and nine times. The chain couples TRBV10-3 to TRBJ2-7, with 7 bases aligning to TRBD1. There are 15 residues in the CDR3. CDR1 and CDR2 (germline): ENHRY, SYGVKD. The ends lost 6 bases at V and 0 bases at J; junction bases unmatched: 8. The DNA of the CDR3 is TGTGCCATCAGGCAACCGGGACAGCCCTCCTACGAGCAGTACTTC. Amino acids: CAIRQPGQPSYEQYF.

The chain recombines TRBV3-1 with TRBJ2-2; D may be TRBD1 (5 bases). The germline V gene encodes CDR1 LGHDT and CDR2 YNNKEL (reference sequence). The CDR3 has 16 amino acids. The V gene lost 2 bases and the J gene lost 3 bases, with 13 bases spanning the gap. The CDR3 loop is CASSQREDKDTGELFF. Here the CDR3 DNA reads TGTGCCAGCAGCCAAAGAGAGGACAAGGACACCGGGGAGCTGTTTTTT.

This clonotype was recorded a few times. The rearrangement links TRBV6-5 to TRBJ1-2; TRBD1 matches at 7 bases. Per the germline V gene, CDR1 is MNHEY and CDR2 is SVGAGI. The CDR3 is 13 amino acids. V was pared by 6 bases and J by 6 bases, with 7 bases of the junction left unmatched. In nucleotides, the CDR3 is TGTGCCAGCAGGCACAGGGGAACAGATGGCTACACCTTC. As protein: CASRHRGTDGYTF.

This clonotype is medium-sized in the sample. The chain uses TRBV7-2 and TRBJ2-7; D gene uncertain. CDR1 is SGHTA, CDR2 FQGNSA, per germline. This CDR3 region has 14 residues. Trimming took off 2 bases at V and 3 bases at J, with 11 bases between the two ends. The CDR3 DNA reads TGTGCCAGCAGCTTATCCTTCACAAACTACGAGCAGTACTTC. It specifies CASSLSFTNYEQYF.

The chain has TRBV9 and TRBJ1-5; 7 bases match TRBD1. The CDR3 sequence is 16 residues long. CDR1 SGDLS and CDR2 YYNGEE come from the germline V gene. Trimming at V came to 4 bases and at J to 3 bases, leaving 10 bases not matched to a gene. CDR3 sequence (DNA): TGTGCCAGCAGCCAGGGGGGGGCAGGGCCCAATCAGCCCCAGCATTTT. It codes for CASSQGGAGPNQPQHF.

This clonotype has a handful of counts. The chain recombines TRBV10-2 with TRBJ2-3, with 8 bases fitting TRBD2. Germline V gives CDR1 WSHSY, CDR2 SAAADI. The CDR3 runs 16 residues. The V and J ends lost 5 bases and 2 bases, in that order; junction bases with no gene match: 9. The CDR3 protein is CASSITSGQHTDTQYF. CDR3 sequence (DNA): TGCGCCAGCAGTATTACTAGCGGTCAGCACACAGATACGCAGTATTTT.

This clonotype was counted ten times or more. The V gene is TRBV5-8, the J gene TRBJ2-2, with 8 bases fitting TRBD1. This CDR3 spans 19 amino acids. Germline V gene lookup returns CDR1 SGHTS and CDR2 YDEGEE. V shed 0 bases, J shed 7 bases, and the junction held 17 bases outside the gene matches. The CDR3 sequence: CASSLEERSRGPSYGELFF. CDR3 DNA sequence: TGTGCCAGCAGCTTGGAAGAGCGGAGCAGGGGGCCATCTTACGGGGAGCTGTTTTTT.

The V gene is TRBV10-3, the J gene TRBJ2-2; no clear D gene. Trimming removed 7 bases from V and 6 bases from J, with 9 bases in between. The CDR3 length is 12 residues. Per germline, CDR1 ENHRY and CDR2 SYGVKD. This CDR3 is CAIMDSPGELFF. CDR3 DNA sequence: TGTGCCATCATGGATTCTCCCGGGGAGCTGTTTTTT.

This clonotype was counted only a few times. This sequence joins TRBV12-3 or TRBV12-4 and TRBJ1-2; D gene ambiguous. V was cut by 6 bases and J by 5 bases, with 19 bases left in between. This CDR3 comprises 15 residues. CDR3: CASSPGRFGLYGYTF. Here the CDR3 DNA reads TGTGCCAGCAGCCCCGGCAGGTTCGGCCTTTATGGCTACACCTTC.

The rearrangement uses TRBV12-3 or TRBV12-4 and TRBJ2-3; no definite D call. With 5 bases removed from V and 12 bases from J, the gap between germline ends came to 15 bases. The CDR3 is made up of 12 amino acids. CDR3 sequence: CASSPRVAPQYF. In nucleotides, the CDR3 is TGTGCCAGCAGTCCAAGGGTCGCCCCTCAGTATTTT.

The CDR3, as DNA: TGTGCCAGCAGTGAAGGGACAGGGGGCAAGGTTGACACCTTC. Residues: CASSEGTGGKVDTF. This chain joins TRBV2 and TRBJ1-2, with 11 bases that match TRBD1. Losses at the gene ends were 1 base for V and 12 bases for J; bases not matched to a gene: 7. CDR3 length: 14 amino acids. The germline CDR1 and CDR2 sequences are SNHLY and FYNNEI.